A selection of T cell receptor beta chains follows, all from one sample in a study of cytomegalovirus exposure and HLA in healthy donors. Method: immunoSEQ multiplex PCR; TCRdb's copy keeps in-frame clones and lacks some. Here the sample spans about 59,000 clones, 65% to 90% being singletons. Sample: PBMCs. These receptors were obtained from a human donor in good health. Each CDR3 is given without its conserved first and last residue. Fields, in order: J gene, V gene, CDR3 protein.

J gene: TRBJ2-7
V gene: TRBV6-6
CDR3 protein: ASSYTRAEQY

J gene: TRBJ1-4
V gene: TRBV5-1
CDR3 protein: ASSAAGQANEKLF

J gene: TRBJ1-2
V gene: TRBV19
CDR3 protein: ASSSGQGRFGT

J gene: TRBJ1-5
V gene: TRBV19
CDR3 protein: ASSIEGQGFQPQH

J gene: TRBJ2-1
V gene: TRBV6-5
CDR3 protein: ASSPRGHREQF

J gene: TRBJ2-2
V gene: TRBV18
CDR3 protein: ASSPRQPNTGELF

J gene: TRBJ2-7
V gene: TRBV7-2
CDR3 protein: ASSLAHTGTHYEQY

J gene: TRBJ2-3
V gene: TRBV4-2
CDR3 protein: ASSQESSLPGSDTQY

J gene: TRBJ2-5
V gene: TRBV4-1
CDR3 protein: ASSQDATPRTQY

J gene: TRBJ2-1
V gene: TRBV28
CDR3 protein: ATGTSGRKQF

J gene: TRBJ2-7
V gene: TRBV7-9
CDR3 protein: ASSDPQATYEQY

J gene: TRBJ2-7
V gene: TRBV7-8
CDR3 protein: ASSLGRGRKSSYEQY

J gene: TRBJ1-6
V gene: TRBV7-9
CDR3 protein: ASSPQGSYSPLH

J gene: TRBJ2-1
V gene: TRBV7-9
CDR3 protein: ASSHSGSNPHEQF

J gene: TRBJ2-1
V gene: TRBV7-3
CDR3 protein: ASSLSVLYNEQF

J gene: TRBJ2-5
V gene: TRBV16
CDR3 protein: ASSHDSRLFETQY

J gene: TRBJ2-1
V gene: TRBV5-4
CDR3 protein: ASSSKDSNEQF

J gene: TRBJ1-5
V gene: TRBV6-6
CDR3 protein: ASSHQGGSNQPQH

J gene: TRBJ2-1
V gene: TRBV5-8
CDR3 protein: ASSQTRYNEQF

J gene: TRBJ1-2
V gene: TRBV9
CDR3 protein: ASSVGSGNYGYT

J gene: TRBJ2-7
V gene: TRBV7-2
CDR3 protein: ASSLAPYPTGEQY

J gene: TRBJ1-5
V gene: TRBV19
CDR3 protein: ASPGQGWDQPQH

J gene: TRBJ1-3
V gene: TRBV7-9
CDR3 protein: ASSLMGTGFGNTIY

J gene: TRBJ2-5
V gene: TRBV27
CDR3 protein: ASSFTSPWKGLEAETQY

J gene: TRBJ1-1
V gene: TRBV28
CDR3 protein: ASSQPGQGVTEAF

J gene: TRBJ2-5
V gene: TRBV29-1
CDR3 protein: SVEASGGGLLAQY

J gene: TRBJ1-6
V gene: TRBV6-1
CDR3 protein: ASSAGGTSPLH

J gene: TRBJ1-2
V gene: TRBV28
CDR3 protein: ASSSDRGRRFNYGYT

J gene: TRBJ2-3
V gene: TRBV5-4
CDR3 protein: ASSGTARTDTQY

J gene: TRBJ2-7
V gene: TRBV7-2
CDR3 protein: ASSPGLAGNEQY

J gene: TRBJ2-7
V gene: TRBV6-5
CDR3 protein: ASTGSYYEQY

J gene: TRBJ2-3
V gene: TRBV28
CDR3 protein: ASSRHLLAYTDTQY

J gene: TRBJ1-4
V gene: TRBV6-5
CDR3 protein: ASSYSGGLGIEKLF

J gene: TRBJ2-2
V gene: TRBV21-1
CDR3 protein: ASSNGLGAFENTGELF

J gene: TRBJ1-1
V gene: TRBV2
CDR3 protein: ASDRIKKEAF

J gene: TRBJ1-1
V gene: TRBV4-2
CDR3 protein: ASSQVTRVNTEAF

J gene: TRBJ2-2
V gene: TRBV18
CDR3 protein: ASSPRGANTGELF

J gene: TRBJ1-1
V gene: TRBV30
CDR3 protein: AWKQGLNTEAF

J gene: TRBJ1-6
V gene: TRBV7-8
CDR3 protein: ASSSSSNSPLH

J gene: TRBJ2-1
V gene: TRBV27
CDR3 protein: ASRTKREGYNEQF

J gene: TRBJ2-3
V gene: TRBV7-3
CDR3 protein: ASSWLAGGTDTQY

J gene: TRBJ1-6
V gene: TRBV27
CDR3 protein: ASKPGQGGSPLH

J gene: TRBJ2-7
V gene: TRBV5-6
CDR3 protein: ASSRQWSSYEQY

J gene: TRBJ1-2
V gene: TRBV4-1
CDR3 protein: ASSQDRGIDYGYT

J gene: TRBJ2-7
V gene: TRBV20-1
CDR3 protein: SARGTNEQY